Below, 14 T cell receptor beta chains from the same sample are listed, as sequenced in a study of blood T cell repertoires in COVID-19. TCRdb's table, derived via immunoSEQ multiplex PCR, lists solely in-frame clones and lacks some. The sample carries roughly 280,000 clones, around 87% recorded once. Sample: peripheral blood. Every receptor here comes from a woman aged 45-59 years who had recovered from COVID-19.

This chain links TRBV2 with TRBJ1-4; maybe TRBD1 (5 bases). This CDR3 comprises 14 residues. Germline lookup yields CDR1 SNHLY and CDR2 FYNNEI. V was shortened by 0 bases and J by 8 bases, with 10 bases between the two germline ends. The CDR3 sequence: CASSEAGVGEKLFF. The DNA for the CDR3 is TGTGCCAGCAGTGAAGCAGGGGTTGGGGAAAAACTGTTTTTT.

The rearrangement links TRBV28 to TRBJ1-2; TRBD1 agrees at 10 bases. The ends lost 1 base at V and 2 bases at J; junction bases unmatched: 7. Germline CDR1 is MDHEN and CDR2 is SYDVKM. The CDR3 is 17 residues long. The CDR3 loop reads CASSLSGTGAKNYGYTF. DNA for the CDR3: TGTGCCAGCAGTTTATCTGGGACAGGGGCAAAAAACTATGGCTACACCTTC.

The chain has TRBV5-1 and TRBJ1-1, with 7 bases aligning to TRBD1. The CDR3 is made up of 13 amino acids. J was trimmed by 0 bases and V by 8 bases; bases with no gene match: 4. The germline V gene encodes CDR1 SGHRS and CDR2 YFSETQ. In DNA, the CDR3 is TGCGCCAGTAGGGACAGTCTGAACACTGAAGCTTTCTTT. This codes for CASRDSLNTEAFF.

CDR3 sequence reads: CASSRDSFYGYTF. DNA of the CDR3: TGTGCCAGCAGCCGGGACAGTTTCTATGGCTACACCTTC. The V call is TRBV28, the J call TRBJ1-2; 7 bases map to TRBD1. The CDR3 length is 13 residues. V shed 6 bases and J 4 bases; nucleotides not matched to a gene: 5. Germline V gives CDR1 MDHEN, CDR2 SYDVKM.

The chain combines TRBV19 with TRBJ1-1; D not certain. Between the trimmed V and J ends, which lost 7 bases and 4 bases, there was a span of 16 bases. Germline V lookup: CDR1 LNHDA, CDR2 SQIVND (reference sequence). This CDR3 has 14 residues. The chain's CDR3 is CASILGPGATEAFF. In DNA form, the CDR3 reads TGTGCCAGTATACTTGGCCCGGGAGCCACTGAAGCTTTCTTT.

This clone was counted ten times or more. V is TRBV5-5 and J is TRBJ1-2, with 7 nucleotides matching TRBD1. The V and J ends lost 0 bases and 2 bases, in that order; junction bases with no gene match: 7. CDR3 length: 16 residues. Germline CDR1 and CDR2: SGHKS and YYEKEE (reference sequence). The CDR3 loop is CASSLGDRVVNYGYTF. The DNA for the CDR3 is TGTGCCAGCAGCTTGGGCGACAGGGTGGTGAACTATGGCTACACCTTC.

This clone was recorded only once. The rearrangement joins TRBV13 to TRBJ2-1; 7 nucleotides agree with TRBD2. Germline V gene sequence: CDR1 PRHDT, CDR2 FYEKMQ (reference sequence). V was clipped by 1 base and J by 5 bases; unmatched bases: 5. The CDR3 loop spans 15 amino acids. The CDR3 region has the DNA TGTGCCAGCAGCTTAGATCAGGGAGGGGACAATGAGCAGTTCTTC. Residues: CASSLDQGGDNEQFF.

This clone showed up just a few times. The CDR3 DNA follows: TGTGCCAGCAGTGAAGCTTCGAGCGGGGGGCAGGGGACCCAGTACTTC. Its translation: CASSEASSGGQGTQYF. V is TRBV6-1 and J is TRBJ2-5, with 9 bases identical to TRBD2. With 0 bases clipped from V and 7 bases from J, the junction kept 9 bases outside the gene matches. This CDR3 comprises 16 residues. The V gene's germline CDR1 is MNHNS and CDR2 SASEGT.

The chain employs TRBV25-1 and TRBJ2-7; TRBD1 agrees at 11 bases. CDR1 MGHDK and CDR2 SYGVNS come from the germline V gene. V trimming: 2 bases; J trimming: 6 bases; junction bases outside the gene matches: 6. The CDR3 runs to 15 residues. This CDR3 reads CASSELGQGAVEQYF. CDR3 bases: TGTGCCAGCAGTGAACTTGGACAGGGGGCGGTCGAGCAGTACTTC.

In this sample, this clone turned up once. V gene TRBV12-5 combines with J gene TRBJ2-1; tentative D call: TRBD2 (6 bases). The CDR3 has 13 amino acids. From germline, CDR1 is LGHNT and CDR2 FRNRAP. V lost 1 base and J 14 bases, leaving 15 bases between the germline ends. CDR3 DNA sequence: TGTGCTAGTGGTTTGGACACGCCTTGGGGGGAGTTCTTC. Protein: CASGLDTPWGEFF.

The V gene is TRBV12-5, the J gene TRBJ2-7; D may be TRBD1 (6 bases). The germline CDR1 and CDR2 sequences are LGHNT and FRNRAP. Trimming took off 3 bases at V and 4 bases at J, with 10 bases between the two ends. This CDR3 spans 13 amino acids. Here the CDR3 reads CASGLGTLYEQYF. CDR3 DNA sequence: TGTGCTAGTGGTTTAGGGACATTATACGAGCAGTACTTC.

In nucleotides, the CDR3 is TGTGCCAGCAGCTTGGTAGGCAGGGATATCTATGGCTACACCTTC. It translates to CASSLVGRDIYGYTF. The V and J genes are TRBV5-6 and TRBJ1-2; D perhaps matches TRBD1 (5 bases). Germline V gives CDR1 SGHDT, CDR2 YYEEEE. The CDR3 covers 15 residues. Deletions cut 0 bases from V and 4 bases from J, with 13 bases between.

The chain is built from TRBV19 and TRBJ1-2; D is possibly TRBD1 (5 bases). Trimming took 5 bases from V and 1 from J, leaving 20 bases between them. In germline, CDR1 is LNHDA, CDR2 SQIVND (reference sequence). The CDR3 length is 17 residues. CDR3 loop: CASSASGLRNFNYGYTF. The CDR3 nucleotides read TGTGCCAGTAGTGCCTCGGGACTCCGAAATTTTAACTATGGCTACACCTTC. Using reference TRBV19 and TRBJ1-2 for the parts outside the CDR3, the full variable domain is DGGITQSPKYLFRKEGQNVTLSCEQNLNHDAMYWYRQDPGQGLRLIYYSQIVNDFQKGDIAEGYSVSREKKESFPLTVTSAQKNPTAFYLCASSASGLRNFNYGYTFGSGTRLTVV.

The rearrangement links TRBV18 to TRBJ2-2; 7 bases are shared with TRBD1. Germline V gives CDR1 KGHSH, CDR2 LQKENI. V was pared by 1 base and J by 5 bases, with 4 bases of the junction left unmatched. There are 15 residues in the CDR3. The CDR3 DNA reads TGTGCCAGCTCACCACGCGCCAGGGGGACCGGGGAGCTGTTTTTT. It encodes CASSPRARGTGELFF.